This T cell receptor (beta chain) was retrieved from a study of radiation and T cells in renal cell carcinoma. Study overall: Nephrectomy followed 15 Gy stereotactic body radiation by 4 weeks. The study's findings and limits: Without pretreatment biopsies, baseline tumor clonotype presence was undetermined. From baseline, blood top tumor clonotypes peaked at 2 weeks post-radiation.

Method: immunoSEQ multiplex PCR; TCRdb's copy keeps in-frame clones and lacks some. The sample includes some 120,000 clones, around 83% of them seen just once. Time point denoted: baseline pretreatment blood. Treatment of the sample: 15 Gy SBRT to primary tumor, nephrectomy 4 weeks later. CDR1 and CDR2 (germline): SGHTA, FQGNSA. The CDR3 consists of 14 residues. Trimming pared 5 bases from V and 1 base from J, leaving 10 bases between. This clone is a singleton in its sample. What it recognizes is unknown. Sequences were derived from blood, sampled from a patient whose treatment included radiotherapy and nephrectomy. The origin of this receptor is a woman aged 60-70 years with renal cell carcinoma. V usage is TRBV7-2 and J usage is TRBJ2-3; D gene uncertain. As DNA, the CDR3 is TGTGCCAGCAGCCTCAACATTGGCACAGATACGCAGTATTTT. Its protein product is CASSLNIGTDTQYF.